This section outlines one T cell receptor beta chain sequence together with its context. The record originates from a study of PD-1 blockade in classical Hodgkin lymphoma. The CDR3 sequence is 12 residues long. Trimming stripped 1 base from V and 13 bases from J, with 10 bases between. Germline V gene lookup returns CDR1 SGHTA and CDR2 FQGNSA. Profiled with immunoSEQ multiplex PCR; TCRdb holds only in-frame clones, not every one. Of 80,000 to 100,000 clones in the sample, about 93% were seen once. The time point was: cycle 4 day 1 (C4D1), after more than five weeks of nivolumab. Each and every patient relapsed after autologous stem cell transplantation, and patients got differing brentuximab vedotin exposure.

The sequence derives from a human donor with classical Hodgkin lymphoma. Here the sequenced sample was peripheral blood mononuclear cells (PBMCs), taken before the fourth cycle of nivolumab. The chain combines TRBV7-2 with TRBJ2-2; D remains ambiguous. The CDR3 DNA is TGTGCCAGCAGCTTAGGTTCGCACCCGCTGTTTTTT. It specifies CASSLGSHPLFF.